This T cell receptor beta chain was sequenced during a study of blood T cell repertoires in COVID-19. Study-level background: PBMCs, B-cell-depleted T cells, or T cells were the source of the cDNA or gDNA that made up the material.

This CDR3 comprises 13 residues. Trimming cost V 4 bases and J 10 bases, with 14 bases left between them. CDR1 is MNHEY, CDR2 SMNVEV, per germline (reference sequence). The assay was immunoSEQ multiplex PCR, and TCRdb's table has in-frame clones only and misses some. Here the sample spans approximately 240,000 clones, 83% being singletons. Material for sequencing was peripheral blood. V gene TRBV27 combines with J gene TRBJ2-1; a possible D gene is TRBD2 (5 bases). The receptor comes from a human donor in a cohort sampled during active COVID-19. As DNA, the CDR3 is TGTGCCAGCAGTTCCCCCTTTAGCGACGAGCAGTTCTTC. Protein: CASSSPFSDEQFF.